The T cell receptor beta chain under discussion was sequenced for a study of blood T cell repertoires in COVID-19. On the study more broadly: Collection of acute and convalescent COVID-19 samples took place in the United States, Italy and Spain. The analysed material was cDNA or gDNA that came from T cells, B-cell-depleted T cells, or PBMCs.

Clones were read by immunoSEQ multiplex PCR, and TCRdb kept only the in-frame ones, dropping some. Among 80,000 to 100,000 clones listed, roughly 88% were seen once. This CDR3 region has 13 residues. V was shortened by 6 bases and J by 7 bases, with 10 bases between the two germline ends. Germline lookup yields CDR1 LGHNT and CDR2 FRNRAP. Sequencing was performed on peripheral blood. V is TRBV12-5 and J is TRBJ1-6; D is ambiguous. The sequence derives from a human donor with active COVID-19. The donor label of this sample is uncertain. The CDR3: CASGIYQNSPLHF. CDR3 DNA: TGTGCTAGTGGCATCTACCAAAATTCACCCCTCCACTTT.